The clone carrying this T cell receptor (beta chain) was seen ten or more times. Its specificity is unknown. The sample comes from a study of T cells after posttransplantation cyclophosphamide. Study outcomes and limitations: Skin or GI-infiltrating T cells shared few TRB sequences with blood.

Assay: immunoSEQ multiplex PCR; the TCRdb copy retains only in-frame clones and omits some. There are 44,000 or so clones in the sample, none observed a single time. Germline CDR1 is LNHDA and CDR2 is SQIVND (reference sequence). V was clipped by 3 bases and J by 6 bases; unmatched bases: 6. This CDR3 is built from 14 residues. This chain uses TRBV19 with TRBJ1-1, with 8 bases lining up with TRBD1. This clonotype was sampled from a man between 40 and 49 years old in good health, CMV-negative, and a related stem cell transplant donor. The specimen sequenced was PBMCs. CDR3 sequence reads: CASSIGQGGAEAFF. CDR3 coding DNA: TGTGCCAGTAGTATCGGACAGGGCGGAGCTGAAGCTTTCTTT.